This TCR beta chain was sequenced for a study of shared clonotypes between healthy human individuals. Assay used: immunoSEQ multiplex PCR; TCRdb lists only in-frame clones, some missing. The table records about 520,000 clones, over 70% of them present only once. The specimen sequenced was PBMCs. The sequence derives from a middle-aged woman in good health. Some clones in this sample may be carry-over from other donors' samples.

The CDR3 region is CSALTGNSYEQYF. As DNA, the CDR3 is TGCAGCGCCCTAACGGGGAATTCCTACGAGCAGTACTTC. The chain has TRBV29-1 and TRBJ2-7; D is perhaps TRBD2 (5 bases). Per germline, CDR1 SQVTM and CDR2 ANQGSEA. CDR3 length equals 13 residues. V lost 7 bases, J lost 1 base, and 14 bases lay in between.